This T cell receptor (beta chain) was recovered during a study of PD-1 blockade in classical Hodgkin lymphoma. A remark on this clone: No antigen is known for it.

Whole-study findings and limits: Compared with baseline, CD4+ but not CD8+ TCR diversity had risen significantly by C4D1. Underlying causes for the observed repertoire differences were not defined, possibly disease activity or prior therapy.

Per germline, CDR1 SGDLS and CDR2 YYNGEE. V trimming: 5 bases; J trimming: 2 bases; junction bases outside the gene matches: 5. The CDR3 runs to 15 residues. The time point was: cycle 4 day 1 (C4D1), after six to seven weeks of nivolumab. Every patient experienced relapse after autologous stem cell transplantation, and brentuximab vedotin exposure varied. Patients had relapsed/refractory classical Hodgkin lymphoma with complete response, partial response or progressive disease as best response. Profiled with immunoSEQ multiplex PCR; TCRdb holds only in-frame clones, not every one. Altogether roughly 90,000 clones are present, over 80% being singletons, with the ten largest covering 15% to 20%.

This receptor was taken from a human donor with classical Hodgkin lymphoma. The sample in question was peripheral blood mononuclear cells (PBMCs), obtained before the fourth cycle of nivolumab. The rearrangement links TRBV9 to TRBJ2-2; 8 bases map to TRBD1. CDR3 region: CASRSQGANTGELFF. Written as DNA, the CDR3 is TGTGCCAGCAGATCGCAGGGGGCAAACACCGGGGAGCTGTTTTTT.